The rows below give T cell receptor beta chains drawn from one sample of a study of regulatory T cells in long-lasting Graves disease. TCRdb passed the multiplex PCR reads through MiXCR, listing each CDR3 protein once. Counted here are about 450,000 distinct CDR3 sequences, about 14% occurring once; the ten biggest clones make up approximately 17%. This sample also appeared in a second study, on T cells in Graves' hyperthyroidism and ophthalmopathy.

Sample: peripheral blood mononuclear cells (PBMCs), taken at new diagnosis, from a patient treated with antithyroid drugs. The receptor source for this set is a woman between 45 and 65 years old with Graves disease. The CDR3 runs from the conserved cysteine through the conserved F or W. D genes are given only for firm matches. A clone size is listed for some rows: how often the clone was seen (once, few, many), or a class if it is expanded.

CDR3: CASATTGELFF; DNA: TGTGCCAGCGCCACTACCGGGGAGCTGTTTTTT; V: TRBV28; size: many; J: TRBJ2-2; D: -
CDR3: CSALHMDRGLIYEQYF; DNA: TGCAGTGCTCTCCATATGGACAGGGGATTAATCTACGAGCAGTACTTC; V: TRBV20-1; size: once; J: TRBJ2-7; D: TRBD1
CDR3: CSVEDHISYEQYF; DNA: TGCAGCGTTGAAGATCACATTTCCTACGAGCAGTACTTC; V: TRBV29-1; size: many; J: TRBJ2-7; D: -
CDR3: CASSSLGQTFSGANVLTF; DNA: TGTGCCAGCAGTTCCCTTGGACAGACCTTCTCTGGGGCCAACGTCCTGACTTTC; V: TRBV28; size: few; J: TRBJ2-6; D: -
CDR3: CASSTTSGNEQFF; DNA: TGTGCCAGCAGTACGACTAGCGGCAATGAGCAGTTCTTC; V: TRBV28; size: -; J: TRBJ2-1; D: TRBD2
CDR3: CASSQQGAFNEKLFF; DNA: TGTGCCAGCAGCCAACAGGGGGCATTTAATGAAAAACTGTTTTTT; V: TRBV3-1; size: many; J: TRBJ1-4; D: TRBD1
CDR3: CASSTTVEGNIQYF; DNA: TGCGCCAGCAGTACGACAGTCGAGGGAAACATTCAGTACTTC; V: TRBV5-1; size: -; J: TRBJ2-4; D: -
CDR3: CASSYLRGNNEQFF; DNA: TGTGCCAGCAGTTACCTCCGCGGAAACAATGAGCAGTTCTTC; V: TRBV6-5; size: many; J: TRBJ2-1; D: -
CDR3: CASSTGLAGDADTQYF; DNA: TGTGCCAGCAGCACGGGACTAGCGGGAGACGCAGATACGCAGTATTTT; V: TRBV7-3; size: many; J: TRBJ2-3; D: TRBD2
CDR3: CASSVGVSLQETQYF; DNA: TGTGCCAGCAGCGTAGGGGTCAGCCTCCAAGAGACCCAGTACTTC; V: TRBV9; size: few; J: TRBJ2-5; D: -
CDR3: CASRSPTGTGVQETQYF; DNA: TGTGCCAGTAGATCACCCACCGGGACAGGGGTCCAAGAGACCCAGTACTTC; V: TRBV19; size: -; J: TRBJ2-5; D: TRBD1
CDR3: CASSEATQETQYF; DNA: TGTGCCAGCAGTGAGGCTACTCAAGAGACCCAGTACTTC; V: TRBV6-1; size: many; J: TRBJ2-5; D: -
CDR3: CASSGSGTGFYEQYF; DNA: TGTGCCAGCAGTGGTTCCGGGACAGGATTTTACGAGCAGTACTTC; V: TRBV28; size: many; J: TRBJ2-7; D: TRBD1
CDR3: CASSQDPSGASYEQYF; DNA: TGTGCCAGCAGCCAAGATCCGTCAGGTGCCTCCTACGAGCAGTACTTC; V: TRBV4-2; size: many; J: TRBJ2-7; D: -
CDR3: CASSPATGTGEIEQYF; DNA: TGTGCCAGCTCACCGGCGACCGGGACAGGGGAGATCGAGCAGTACTTC; V: TRBV18; size: -; J: TRBJ2-7; D: TRBD1
CDR3: CASSQAEGNFGTSGDNEQFF; DNA: TGCGCCAGCAGCCAAGCCGAAGGAAATTTCGGGACTAGCGGGGACAATGAGCAGTTCTTC; V: TRBV4-1; size: many; J: TRBJ2-1; D: TRBD2
CDR3: CASSETAGRPETQYF; DNA: TGCGCCAGCAGTGAGACGGCAGGCCGACCGGAGACCCAGTACTTC; V: TRBV10-1; size: -; J: TRBJ2-5; D: -
CDR3: CSVEWHGGYGNTIYF; DNA: TGCAGCGTTGAATGGCATGGCGGGTATGGAAACACCATATATTTT; V: TRBV29-1; size: -; J: TRBJ1-3; D: -
CDR3: CSAPNLAGGPTYNEQFF; DNA: TGCAGTGCGCCGAATCTAGCGGGAGGGCCGACCTACAATGAGCAGTTCTTC; V: TRBV20-1; size: many; J: TRBJ2-1; D: TRBD2
CDR3: CSAPGQGANTEAFF; DNA: TGCAGTGCTCCGGGACAGGGGGCGAACACTGAAGCTTTCTTT; V: TRBV20-1; size: few; J: TRBJ1-1; D: TRBD1
CDR3: CASSPGDRAYTGYTF; DNA: TGTGCCAGCAGCCCCGGGGACAGGGCGTATACTGGCTACACCTTC; V: TRBV3-1; size: few; J: TRBJ1-2; D: TRBD1
CDR3: CAGSYAGTVQETQYF; DNA: TGTGCCGGCAGTTACGCTGGGACAGTACAAGAGACCCAGTACTTC; V: TRBV28; size: -; J: TRBJ2-5; D: TRBD1
CDR3: CASRPTGTGTQYF; DNA: TGTGCCAGCAGGCCGACAGGAACCGGGACCCAGTACTTC; V: TRBV28; size: -; J: TRBJ2-5; D: -
CDR3: CASSLGYLETQYF; DNA: TGTGCCAGCAGCTTAGGGTACTTAGAGACCCAGTACTTC; V: TRBV11-3; size: many; J: TRBJ2-5; D: -
CDR3: CASSYPRDGTGELFF; DNA: TGTGCCAGCAGTTATCCGAGAGACGGCACCGGGGAGCTGTTTTTT; V: TRBV6-2/TRBV6-3; size: -; J: TRBJ2-2; D: -
CDR3: CASSLTPFRLMNTEAFF; DNA: TGTGCCAGCAGCTTAACCCCATTTAGGCTAATGAACACTGAAGCTTTCTTT; V: TRBV7-2; size: -; J: TRBJ1-1; D: -
CDR3: CASSPRLAGGRDTQYF; DNA: TGCGCCAGCAGCCCCCGGTTAGCGGGAGGACGAGATACGCAGTATTTT; V: TRBV10-2; size: many; J: TRBJ2-3; D: TRBD2
CDR3: CASRPVGIQYQETQYF; DNA: TGTGCCAGCAGGCCAGTGGGAATTCAGTACCAAGAGACCCAGTACTTC; V: TRBV7-9; size: many; J: TRBJ2-5; D: -
CDR3: CASSLDRNLNTEAFF; DNA: TGCGCCAGCAGCTTGGACCGCAATTTGAACACTGAAGCTTTCTTT; V: TRBV5-1; size: many; J: TRBJ1-1; D: -